This TCR beta chain was identified during a study of regulatory T cells in long-lasting Graves disease. The V gene's germline CDR1 is SGDLS and CDR2 YYNGEE. The CDR3 is 15 residues long. Losses at the gene ends were 0 bases for V and 6 bases for J; bases not matched to a gene: 7. Study findings and constraints: Newly diagnosed disease favored TRBV20-1 and TRBJ2-1 over persistent disease.

Time point given: newly diagnosed GD, antithyroid drugs for less than 3 months. After RNA was extracted from PBMCs, the TCR library was made from it. HTBI primers from iRepertoire and Arm-PCR of CDR3 regions yielded the TCR beta libraries. Original handling: The samples included roughly 62 TRBV and under 15 TRBJ segments. MiXCR, applied by TCRdb to the multiplex PCR reads, yields one record per CDR3 protein. The V and J calls here are based on TCRdb, not the publication. The table records 400,000 to 650,000 distinct CDR3 sequences, around 15% of them present only once. Concerning this clonotype itself: Its antigen is not known.

These records were also assigned to another study, of T cells in Graves' hyperthyroidism and ophthalmopathy. That work states: Patients showing uncontrolled infection, other autoimmune disease, pregnancy or lactation were ineligible. In validation, the model predicted ophthalmopathy. These predictions came a median about 6.5 months before onset.

The sample consisted of peripheral blood mononuclear cells (PBMCs), taken at new diagnosis, from a patient treated with antithyroid drugs. J is TRBJ2-5 and V is TRBV9, with 8 bases fitting TRBD2. This sequence originates from a woman aged 40-65 years with Graves disease. CDR3 in DNA: TGTGCCAGCAGCGTAGGACCGGGGGGGGCGAAGACCCAGTACTTC. Protein sequence: CASSVGPGGAKTQYF. Supplemented by reference TRBV9 and TRBJ2-5, the full variable domain reads DSGVTQTPKHLITATGQRVTLRCSPRSGDLSVYWYQQSLDQGLQFLIQYYNGEERAKGNILERFSAQQFPDLHSELNLSSLELGDSALYFCASSVGPGGAKTQYFGPGTRLLVL.